These 20 T cell receptor beta chains share one sample of origin, sequenced in a study of T cell repertoires in cytomegalovirus infection. A single record per CDR3 protein comes from TCRdb applying MiXCR to the reads. Here the sample spans around 120,000 distinct CDR3 sequences, roughly 9% being singletons. Sequenced material: PBMCs. These receptors were obtained from a human donor in good health (CMV status not recorded). Some clones in this sample may be carry-over from other donors' samples.

This clonotype has at least ten counts. The genes are TRBV4-1 and TRBJ2-7; 8 nucleotides line up with TRBD1. Germline CDR1 is MGHRA and CDR2 is YSYEKL. After removal of 3 bases from V and 2 bases from J, the junction contained 6 bases not matched to a gene. The CDR3 runs 15 residues. The CDR3 DNA reads TGCGCCAGCAGCCACGGACAGGGCGGAACCTACGAGCAGTACTTC. Amino acid sequence: CASSHGQGGTYEQYF.

This clonotype was observed at least ten times. The V call is TRBV11-2, the J call TRBJ1-3; D is uncertain. CDR1 is SGHAT and CDR2 is FQNNGV in the germline V gene. V lost 1 base to trimming and J lost 6 bases, with 4 bases between them. The CDR3 has 12 amino acids. The CDR3 loop is CASSLAENTIYF. The CDR3, as DNA: TGTGCCAGCAGCTTAGCCGAAAACACCATATATTTT.

This clonotype occurred a few times. The chain carries TRBV18 and TRBJ1-5; D remains unclear. The CDR3 is 15 residues long. CDR1 and CDR2 from the germline V gene are KGHSH and LQKENI. The V and J ends lost 2 bases and 4 bases respectively, with 12 bases between them. The CDR3 nucleotides are TGTGCCAGCTCACCAGCGAGGAGCTCGAATCAGCCCCAGCATTTT. As protein: CASSPARSSNQPQHF.

This clonotype has ten or more counts. The CDR3 loop reads CASSSSGTGGPLSINSPLHF. CDR3 DNA sequence: TGTGCCAGCAGCTCTTCCGGGACAGGGGGCCCCCTATCCATTAATTCACCCCTCCACTTT. V usage is TRBV7-2 and J usage is TRBJ1-6, with 12 bases matching TRBD1. The CDR3 is made up of 20 amino acids. The V gene's germline CDR1 is SGHTA and CDR2 FQGNSA. Trimming cost V 4 bases and J 6 bases; bases outside gene matches: 16.

This clonotype was recorded at least ten times. The rearrangement joins TRBV13 to TRBJ2-7; 10 positions match TRBD1. The CDR3 runs to 15 residues. Germline CDR1 is PRHDT and CDR2 is FYEKMQ (reference sequence). Losses at the gene ends were 6 bases for V and 6 bases for J; bases not matched to a gene: 11. The CDR3 sequence is CASSPPLDRGAEQYF. The CDR3 DNA reads as TGTGCCAGCAGTCCACCTCTGGACAGGGGGGCCGAGCAGTACTTC.

This clonotype showed up many times. The chain recombines TRBV28 with TRBJ1-2; possibly TRBD1 for D (5 bases). The V and J ends lost 5 bases and 7 bases respectively, with 11 bases between them. Per the germline V gene, CDR1 is MDHEN and CDR2 is SYDVKM. This CDR3 contains 12 residues. The CDR3 DNA reads TGTGCCAGCAGTCCCGGGACGGTTGGCTACACCTTC. This encodes CASSPGTVGYTF.

Ten or more counts support this clonotype. The chain is built from TRBV5-1 and TRBJ1-1; unclear D gene. The germline V gene encodes CDR1 SGHRS and CDR2 YFSETQ. Trimming removed 4 bases from V and 1 base from J, with 8 bases in between. The CDR3 is made up of 13 amino acids. The CDR3 is CASSTQANTEAFF. In DNA form, the CDR3 reads TGCGCCAGCAGCACTCAGGCGAACACTGAAGCTTTCTTT.

In its sample, this clonotype was seen a few times. The J gene is TRBJ1-4, the V gene TRBV2; 7 positions agree with TRBD1. The CDR3 totals 17 residues. CDR1 and CDR2 (germline): SNHLY, FYNNEI. Trimming cost V 2 bases and J 0 bases; bases outside gene matches: 6. The CDR3 sequence is CASSEPGTAATNEKLFF. DNA of the CDR3: TGTGCCAGCAGTGAACCTGGGACAGCTGCAACTAATGAAAAACTGTTTTTT.

Many counts were recorded for this clonotype. The chain couples TRBV11-2 to TRBJ2-1; D uncertain. Germline V gene sequence: CDR1 SGHAT, CDR2 FQNNGV. The CDR3 spans 13 residues. V dropped 1 base and J dropped 4 bases, with 5 bases sitting between them. The CDR3 bases are TGTGCCAGCAGCTTAGGGGTTTACAATGAGCAGTTCTTC. Translated: CASSLGVYNEQFF. Full variable domain (outside the CDR3, taken from reference TRBV11-2 and TRBJ2-1): EAGVAQSPRYKIIEKRQSVAFWCNPISGHATLYWYQQILGQGPKLLIQFQNNGVVDDSQLPKDRFSAERLKGVDSTLKIQPAKLEDSAVYLCASSLGVYNEQFFGPGTRLTVL.

V is TRBV19 and J is TRBJ2-3, with 8 positions matching TRBD2. The CDR3 loop spans 16 amino acids. V gave up 4 bases and J gave up 1 base; unmatched junction bases: 7. Germline V gives CDR1 LNHDA, CDR2 SQIVND (reference sequence). The CDR3 DNA sequence: TGTGCCAGTAGTACGGTGCGGGGGGCTGGCACAGATACGCAGTATTTT. This codes for CASSTVRGAGTDTQYF. The full variable domain, rest sourced from reference TRBV19 and TRBJ2-3, is DGGITQSPKYLFRKEGQNVTLSCEQNLNHDAMYWYRQDPGQGLRLIYYSQIVNDFQKGDIAEGYSVSREKKESFPLTVTSAQKNPTAFYLCASSTVRGAGTDTQYFGPGTRLTVL.

This clonotype was detected ten times or more. The gene calls are TRBV7-2 and TRBJ1-1; no firm D call. V lost 2 bases to trimming and J lost 5 bases, with 12 bases between them. Per the germline V gene, CDR1 is SGHTA and CDR2 is FQGNSA. This CDR3 region has 14 residues. As DNA, the CDR3 is TGTGCCAGCAGCTTAAGGAAAGGGTTAACTGAAGCTTTCTTT. Translating it yields CASSLRKGLTEAFF. Supplemented by reference TRBV7-2 and TRBJ1-1, the full variable domain reads GAGVSQSPSNKVTEKGKDVELRCDPISGHTALYWYRQSLGQGLEFLIYFQGNSAPDKSGLPSDRFSAERTGGSVSTLTIQRTQQEDSAVYLCASSLRKGLTEAFFGQGTRLTVV.

This clonotype came up many times. V usage is TRBV12-3 or TRBV12-4 and J usage is TRBJ1-2, with TRBD1 matching over 7 bases. CDR3 length: 14 residues. The trim removed 6 bases at V and 5 bases at J, leaving 9 bases unmatched. The CDR3 DNA reads TGTGCCAGCAGAGAGACAGGGATGGGTTATGGCTACACCTTC. Its protein is CASRETGMGYGYTF.

The table lists this clonotype with a few counts. The chain links TRBV20-1 to TRBJ2-7, with 11 positions matching TRBD2. V lost 1 base and J lost 5; bases outside the gene matches: 4. CDR1 and CDR2 from the germline V gene are DFQATT and SNEGSKA (reference sequence). The CDR3 length is 14 residues. CDR3 sequence reads: CSARGLAGRNEQYF. CDR3 coding DNA: TGCAGTGCTAGAGGACTAGCGGGGAGGAACGAGCAGTACTTC.

This clonotype was seen more than once but under ten times. The CDR3 nucleotides are TGCAGTGCTAGAGAATCAGTGGATACGCAGTATTTT. Its translation: CSARESVDTQYF. The rearrangement uses TRBV20-1 and TRBJ2-3, with D uncertain. CDR1 DFQATT and CDR2 SNEGSKA come from the germline V gene (reference sequence). With 0 bases removed from V and 6 bases from J, the gap between germline ends came to 7 bases. The CDR3 is 12 residues long.

This clonotype has at least ten counts. This rearrangement joins TRBV7-9 to TRBJ2-6, with 9 bases lining up with TRBD1. Germline V CDR1 and CDR2: SEHNR, FQNEAQ (reference sequence). The CDR3 is 17 residues long. V lost 6 bases, J lost 2 bases, and 8 bases stayed unmatched. Written as DNA, the CDR3 is TGTGCCAGCAGAGGACAACAGGGGGCCCCTGGGGCCAACGTCCTGACTTTC. This encodes CASRGQQGAPGANVLTF.

This clonotype has at least ten counts. This chain uses TRBV12-3 or TRBV12-4 with TRBJ1-4, with D uncertain. CDR3 length: 11 amino acids. The V gene lost 5 bases and the J gene lost 7 bases, with 5 bases spanning the gap. The DNA for the CDR3 is TGTGCCAGCAGTCTTTCTGAAAAACTGTTTTTT. Protein: CASSLSEKLFF.

This chain joins TRBV12-5 and TRBJ2-3, with 15 bases identical to TRBD2. V trimming: 6 bases; J trimming: 5 bases; junction bases outside the gene matches: 15. CDR1 and CDR2 (germline): LGHNT, FRNRAP. This CDR3 has 19 residues. CDR3 coding DNA: TGTGCTAGTGGAAAAGATCCGGGACTAGCGGGGGGCGACGGAGATACGCAGTATTTT. Translation: CASGKDPGLAGGDGDTQYF. The whole variable domain, remainder taken from reference TRBV12-5 and TRBJ2-3, is DARVTQTPRHKVTEMGQEVTMRCQPILGHNTVFWYRQTMMQGLELLAYFRNRAPLDDSGMPKDRFSAEMPDATLATLKIQPSEPRDSAVYFCASGKDPGLAGGDGDTQYFGPGTRLTVL.

A remark on this clonotype: A much larger clone differs from this one at a single base, so this may be a read error. The gene calls are TRBV2 and TRBJ2-2; 7 nucleotides align to TRBD2. The CDR3 spans 15 residues. Germline-derived CDR1 and CDR2 are SNHLY and FYNNEI. This chain's CDR3 is CASSGEGADTGELVF. CDR3 coding DNA: TGTGCCAGCAGTGGGGAGGGCGCAGACACCGGGGAGCTGGTTTTT.

This chain connects TRBV19 to TRBJ2-7, with 8 bases identical to TRBD1. CDR3 length: 15 amino acids. The trim removed 1 base at V and 6 bases at J, leaving 8 bases unmatched. Germline CDR1 is LNHDA and CDR2 is SQIVND (reference sequence). The CDR3 loop reads CASSIGIRGRGEQYF. CDR3 in DNA: TGTGCCAGTAGTATAGGAATCAGGGGGCGCGGCGAGCAGTACTTC.

This clonotype was counted at least ten times. V usage is TRBV7-2 and J usage is TRBJ2-1, with no clear D. Germline V gene data show CDR1 as SGHTA and CDR2 as FQGNSA. V gave up 0 bases and J gave up 4 bases, with 4 bases separating them. The CDR3 has 13 amino acids. CDR3 nucleotide sequence: TGTGCCAGCAGCTTAGCGCAATACAATGAGCAGTTCTTC. As protein: CASSLAQYNEQFF.